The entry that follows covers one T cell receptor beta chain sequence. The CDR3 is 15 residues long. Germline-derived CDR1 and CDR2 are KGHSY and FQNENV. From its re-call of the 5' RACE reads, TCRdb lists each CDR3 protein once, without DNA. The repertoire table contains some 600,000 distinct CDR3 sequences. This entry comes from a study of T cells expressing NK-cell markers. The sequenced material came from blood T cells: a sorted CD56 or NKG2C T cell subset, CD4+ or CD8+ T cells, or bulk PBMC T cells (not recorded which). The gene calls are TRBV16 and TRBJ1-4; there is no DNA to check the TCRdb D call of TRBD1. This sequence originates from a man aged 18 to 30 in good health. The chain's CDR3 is CASRRPGSTNEKLFF.